The T cell receptor beta chain described here comes from a study of cytomegalovirus exposure and HLA in healthy donors. Germline V gene lookup returns CDR1 SGHTA and CDR2 FQGTGA. Trimming stripped 1 base from V and 1 base from J, with 10 bases between. The length of the CDR3 is 15 residues. About this clone: What it binds is unknown.

PCR used 60 Vbeta primers and 13 Jbeta primers. Sequencing was performed with immunoSEQ multiplex PCR; in TCRdb, only in-frame clones are kept and a portion is missing. The sample holds 65,000 to 85,000 clones. Regarding the study as a whole: The study put 150 to 200 TCR beta chains on its list as cytomegalovirus-associated. It has been reported that TCR beta sequences accurately predicted the HLA-A and HLA-B alleles of most subjects.

The TCR originated in a female donor in good health and CMV-seropositive. Specimen: PBMCs. This chain connects TRBV7-3 to TRBJ1-1; D unresolved. The CDR3 loop reads CASSLMAAGNTEAFF. The CDR3 DNA sequence: TGTGCCAGCAGCTTAATGGCGGCTGGGAACACTGAAGCTTTCTTT.